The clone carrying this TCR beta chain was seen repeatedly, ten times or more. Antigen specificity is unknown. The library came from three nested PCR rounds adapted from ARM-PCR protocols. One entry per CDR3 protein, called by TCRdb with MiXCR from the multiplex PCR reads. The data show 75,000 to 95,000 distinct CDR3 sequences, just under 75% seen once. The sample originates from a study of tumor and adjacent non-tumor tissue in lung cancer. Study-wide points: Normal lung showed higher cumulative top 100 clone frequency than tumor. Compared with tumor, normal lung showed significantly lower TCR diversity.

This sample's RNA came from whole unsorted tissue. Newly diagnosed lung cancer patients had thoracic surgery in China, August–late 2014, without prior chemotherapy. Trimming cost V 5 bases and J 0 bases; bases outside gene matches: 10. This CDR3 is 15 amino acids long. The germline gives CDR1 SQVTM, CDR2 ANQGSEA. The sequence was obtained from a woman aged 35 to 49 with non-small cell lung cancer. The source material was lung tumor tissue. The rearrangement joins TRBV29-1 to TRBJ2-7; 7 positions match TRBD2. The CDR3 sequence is CSVSELSGYSYEQYF. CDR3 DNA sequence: TGCAGCGTTTCAGAGCTTAGCGGGTACTCCTACGAGCAGTACTTC.